This TCR beta chain derives from a study of blood T cells in healthy people across ages. Study-level findings and limits: Long-lived and aged donors differed, with more naive CD4+ cells and higher diversity in the long-lived. Diversity estimates drawn from one million T cells were deemed underestimates.

Notes on this clonotype: The antigen is undetermined.

For the second PCR, which ran for roughly 7 to 11 cycles, a sample-barcoded 5' primer and a J-beta primer mix were used. Each of the cDNA molecules was tagged by a template-switch adaptor with 12 random nucleotides. TCRdb re-called the 5' RACE reads through MiXCR, storing one row per CDR3 protein. The sample consists of 710,000 or so distinct CDR3 sequences, approximately 21% of them appearing once. Germline assignment: CDR1 MNHNY and CDR2 SVGAGI (reference sequence). CDR3 length equals 10 residues. The V end was cut by 6 bases, the J end by 11 bases, with 10 bases between. Total RNA, at least 6 micrograms per sample, came from PBMCs.

This receptor was taken from a man in his sixties or seventies in good health. Sequencing was done on a sample of blood. The chain employs TRBV6-6 and TRBJ1-2; tentatively, D is TRBD1 (5 bases). Written as DNA, the CDR3 is TGTGCCAGCAGCAGGGTCATATACACCTTC. Translating gives CASSRVIYTF.